The clone carrying this TCR beta chain has just a few counts. Its antigen remains unidentified. The record originates from a study of CD8+ T cells in alopecia areata. Study as a whole: Tofacitinib therapy lasting 6 to 18 months was followed by 6 months off drug. Overall study results and limits: For lesional scalp, especially alopecia totalis/universalis, clonality was higher than in normal scalp. Numerous expanded lesional clones remained in scalp and blood during tofacitinib.

Treatment described: oral pan-JAK inhibitor, 5-10 mg twice daily. The CDR3 runs 18 residues. V gave up 5 bases and J gave up 1 base, with 23 bases separating them. Germline values: CDR1 SGHVS, CDR2 FQNEAQ. Extraction and reverse transcription of RNA yielded cDNA as the sequencing template. The method was immunoSEQ multiplex PCR; TCRdb's version includes in-frame clones alone and lacks a portion of them. The top ten clones hold over 0.85% of a sample with some 160,000 clones, 65% of them seen once. This TCR was sampled from a human donor with alopecia areata. Sequenced here: CD4+ T cells sorted from blood, sampled at week 4, from a patient treated with tofacitinib. The chain recombines TRBV7-8 with TRBJ1-1; D may be TRBD1 (5 bases). CDR3 protein: CASSKYALWGSGNTEAFF. CDR3 nucleotides: TGTGCCAGCAGCAAGTATGCCTTGTGGGGGAGTGGGAACACTGAAGCTTTCTTT.